This T cell receptor (beta chain) was profiled in a study of shared clonotypes between healthy human individuals. Study-level background: Three plates were used per donor for CD4 naive, three for CD4 memory, two for CD8 naive and one for CD8 memory.

A word on this clone: Its antigen is undetermined.

V lost 0 bases and J 4 bases, leaving 7 bases between the germline ends. CDR1 and CDR2 (germline): SGHRS, YFSETQ. This CDR3 contains 14 residues. Clones were read by immunoSEQ multiplex PCR, and TCRdb kept only the in-frame ones, dropping some. Of about 2.4 million clones listed, more than 85% are singletons. General study results and limits: Naive CD4 clonotype sharing across several donors was 4% to 5.5%. Non-shared clonotypes showed lower generation probabilities than clonotypes common to all four donors. Sequencing of the sorted subsets was shown by rarefaction to be incomplete despite large depth.

This receptor was taken from a man aged 18 to 30 in good health. Some clones in this sample may be carry-over from other donors' samples. Sequencing used naive CD4+ T cells from PBMCs. The subset was: CD45RA+ positively selected. This rearrangement joins TRBV5-1 to TRBJ2-2; the D is unclear. The CDR3 spells CASSLDVFTGELFF. The CDR3 DNA reads TGCGCCAGCAGCTTGGATGTATTCACCGGGGAGCTGTTTTTT.